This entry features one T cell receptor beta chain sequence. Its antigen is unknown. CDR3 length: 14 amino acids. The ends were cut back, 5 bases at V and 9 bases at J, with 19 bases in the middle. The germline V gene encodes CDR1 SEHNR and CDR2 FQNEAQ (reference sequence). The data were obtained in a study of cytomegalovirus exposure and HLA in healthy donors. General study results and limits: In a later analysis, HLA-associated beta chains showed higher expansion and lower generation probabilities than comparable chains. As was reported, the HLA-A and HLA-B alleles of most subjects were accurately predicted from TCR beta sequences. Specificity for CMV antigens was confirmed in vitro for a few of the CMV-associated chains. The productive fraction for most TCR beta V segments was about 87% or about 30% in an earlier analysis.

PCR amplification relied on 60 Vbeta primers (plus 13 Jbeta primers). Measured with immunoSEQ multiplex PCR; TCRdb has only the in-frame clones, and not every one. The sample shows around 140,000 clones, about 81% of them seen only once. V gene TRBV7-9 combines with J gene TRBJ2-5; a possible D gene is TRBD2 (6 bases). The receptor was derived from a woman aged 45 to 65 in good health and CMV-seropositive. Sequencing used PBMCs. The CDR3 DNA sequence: TGTGCCAGCAGCGAGCGGACCTATTGGGGGGCCCAGTACTTC. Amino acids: CASSERTYWGAQYF.